This T cell receptor beta chain was sequenced in a study of T cells after yellow fever vaccination. One entry per CDR3 protein results from TCRdb running MiXCR on the 5' RACE reads. The top ten clones hold roughly a quarter of a sample with about 340,000 distinct CDR3 sequences, roughly 4.3% of them seen once. V lost 5 bases and J 2 bases, leaving 19 bases between the germline ends. Germline assignment: CDR1 SGHAT and CDR2 FQNNGV. The CDR3 loop spans 16 amino acids. This clonotype was observed a few times. The chain uses TRBV11-2 and TRBJ2-7, with D tentatively TRBD2 (6 bases). The sample consisted of PBMCs, taken 5 days after the yellow fever booster vaccination. This sequence originates from a man between 18 and 35 years old who received the YFV17D yellow fever vaccine. This CDR3 is CASSPHRDSMTYEQYF. CDR3 bases: TGTGCCAGCAGCCCACACCGGGACTCTATGACCTACGAGCAGTACTTC.